This is a list of T cell receptor beta chains from one sample in a study of T cell responses to AZD1222 COVID-19 vaccine. Data came from immunoSEQ multiplex PCR; TCRdb stores just in-frame clones and leaves some out. Of roughly 100,000 clones listed, roughly 91% are singletons. The sample in question was peripheral blood, obtained on day 0 of AZD1222 vaccination. These receptors came from an adult in good health. The CDR3 runs from the conserved cysteine through the conserved F or W. The D gene is left open where the match is weak. Only some rows state a clone size, as once, few, many or a class for expanded clones.

V gene	D gene	J gene	clone size	CDR3 protein	CDR3 DNA
TRBV6-5	-	TRBJ1-5	once	CASSSAQGSQPQHF	TGTGCCAGCAGTTCGGCGCAGGGGAGTCAGCCCCAGCATTTT
TRBV30	-	TRBJ1-2	-	CAWGYEGSYTF	TGTGCCTGGGGTTATGAAGGCAGCTACACCTTC
TRBV7-2	-	TRBJ1-4	-	CASSLGTAYNEKLFF	TGTGCCAGCAGCTTAGGGACAGCGTATAATGAAAAACTGTTTTTT
TRBV5-1	-	TRBJ1-4	-	CASSLAGVNEKLFF	TGCGCCAGCAGCTTGGCGGGGGTTAATGAAAAACTGTTTTTT
TRBV3-1/TRBV3-2	TRBD2	TRBJ2-1	-	CASSPRAGGDNEQFF	TGTGCCAGCAGCCCCCGCGCGGGGGGAGACAATGAGCAGTTCTTC
TRBV28	-	TRBJ1-1	-	CASSFYQKGTEAFF	TGTGCCAGCAGTTTTTACCAGAAGGGCACTGAAGCTTTCTTT
TRBV20-1	-	TRBJ1-2	-	CSASQDSGYGYTF	TGCAGTGCTAGTCAGGATTCCGGCTATGGCTACACCTTC
TRBV6-4	TRBD1	TRBJ2-1	-	CASSDTGDMNEQFF	TGTGCCAGCAGTGACACAGGGGACATGAATGAGCAGTTCTTC
TRBV6-5	-	TRBJ2-3	-	CASTRGGSTDTQYF	TGTGCCAGCACCCGAGGGGGTAGCACAGATACGCAGTATTTT
TRBV9	-	TRBJ2-3	-	CASSVGRFWDTQYF	TGTGCCAGCAGCGTAGGAAGATTCTGGGATACGCAGTATTTT
TRBV6-2/TRBV6-3	-	TRBJ2-4	-	CASSQGQNIQYF	TGTGCCAGCAGCCAGGGACAAAACATTCAGTACTTC
TRBV27	-	TRBJ2-7	few	CASSPHERGVSGQYF	TGTGCCAGCAGCCCCCACGAAAGGGGAGTGAGCGGGCAGTACTTC
TRBV5-1	TRBD1	TRBJ1-2	-	CASSLTGAGYTF	TGCGCCAGCAGCTTGACAGGGGCGGGCTACACCTTC
TRBV6-5	-	TRBJ1-2	-	CARGNYGYTF	TGTGCCAGGGGGAACTATGGCTACACCTTC
TRBV28	TRBD2	TRBJ2-7	-	CASSSPASGGSYEQYF	TGTGCCAGCAGCTCCCCCGCTAGCGGGGGCTCCTACGAGCAGTACTTC
TRBV6-5	TRBD2	TRBJ2-1	-	CASKRGVGNEQFF	TGTGCCAGTAAGCGGGGGGTTGGCAATGAGCAGTTCTTC
TRBV2	TRBD1	TRBJ2-5	once	CASSTGVKTQYF	TGTGCCAGCAGTACAGGGGTTAAGACCCAGTACTTC
TRBV18	-	TRBJ1-2	-	CASSPPGQGNYGYTF	TGTGCCAGCTCACCACCGGGCCAGGGGAACTATGGCTACACCTTC
TRBV3-1/TRBV3-2	TRBD1	TRBJ1-1	-	CASTPGQANTEAFF	TGTGCCAGCACCCCGGGACAGGCAAACACTGAAGCTTTCTTT
TRBV5-8	-	TRBJ2-7	-	CASSLGGGISYEQYF	TGTGCCAGCAGCTTGGGAGGCGGAATCTCCTACGAGCAGTACTTC
TRBV5-1	-	TRBJ1-5	-	CASSRPFGVEGDISNQPQHF	TGCGCCAGCAGCCGCCCTTTCGGGGTGGAGGGGGATATTAGCAATCAGCCCCAGCATTTT
TRBV4-2	TRBD1	TRBJ2-7	-	CASSQETGTGSYEQYF	TGTGCCAGCAGCCAGGAAACCGGGACAGGGTCCTACGAGCAGTACTTC
TRBV3-1/TRBV3-2	-	TRBJ2-5	-	CASSQEGGQTQYF	TGTGCCAGCAGCCAAGAAGGGGGGCAGACCCAGTACTTC
TRBV9	TRBD2	TRBJ2-3	-	CASSVVGSGGDTQYF	TGTGCCAGCAGCGTAGTTGGTAGCGGGGGGGATACGCAGTATTTT
TRBV30	-	TRBJ1-2	-	CAWSSRGGYTF	TGTGCCTGGAGTTCACGAGGTGGCTACACCTTC
TRBV5-4	-	TRBJ1-1	-	CASSFGGYTEAFF	TGTGCCAGCAGCTTCGGGGGGTACACTGAAGCTTTCTTT